Listed here are 27 T cell receptor beta chains from one sample, sequenced in a study of T cell responses to AZD1222 COVID-19 vaccine. Here immunoSEQ multiplex PCR was the method, and the copy in TCRdb shows in-frame clones only, minus some. The sample holds approximately 99,000 clones, roughly 87% seen once. Specimen: peripheral blood, collected on day 0 of MenACWY control vaccination. The receptors stem from an adult in good health.

This chain joins TRBV30 and TRBJ2-5, with D possibly being TRBD2 (5 bases). The germline gives CDR1 GTSNPN, CDR2 SVGIG (reference sequence). The CDR3 is made up of 14 amino acids. Trimming took 5 bases from V and 2 from J, leaving 15 bases between them. The CDR3 loop reads CAWAPLGGQETQYF. The CDR3 DNA reads TGTGCCTGGGCCCCCTTGGGCGGGCAAGAGACCCAGTACTTC.

CDR3 amino acids: CASSPRGDGNTIYF. The CDR3 DNA reads as TGTGCCAGCAGCCCGAGGGGGGACGGAAACACCATATATTTT. This chain uses TRBV7-2 with TRBJ1-3, with D possibly TRBD1 on 6 matching bases. V gave up 5 bases and J gave up 4 bases, with 12 bases separating them. Germline CDR1 SGHTA, CDR2 FQGNSA. The CDR3 loop spans 14 amino acids.

The rearrangement uses TRBV6-2 or TRBV6-3 and TRBJ1-5, with 7 bases aligning to TRBD1. The CDR3 covers 14 residues. V shed 2 bases, J shed 6 bases, and the junction held 4 bases outside the gene matches. Germline V gene lookup returns CDR1 MNHEY and CDR2 SVGEGT. The CDR3 sequence is CASSYRGQGQPQHF. DNA of the CDR3: TGTGCCAGCAGTTACAGGGGGCAGGGTCAGCCCCAGCATTTT.

This clone was seen a handful of times. The V and J genes are TRBV29-1 and TRBJ2-1; TRBD1 matches 10 bases. CDR1 and CDR2 from the germline V gene are SQVTM and ANQGSEA. The CDR3 is 15 residues long. V dropped 3 bases and J dropped 0; count of bases not matched to a gene: 2. Here the CDR3 reads CSVEGTGDSYNEQFF. The CDR3 nucleotides are TGCAGCGTTGAGGGGACAGGGGACTCCTACAATGAGCAGTTCTTC.

The chain carries TRBV21-1 and TRBJ2-3; the tabulated D call, TRBD1, remains unverified against the DNA. TRBV21-1 is annotated as a pseudogene. The length of the CDR3 is 15 residues. CDR3 region: CASTNPGTGPDTQYF. In nucleotides, the CDR3 is TGTGCCAGCACCAACCCGGGGACAGGGCCAGATACGCAGTATTTT.

The V gene is TRBV29-1, the J gene TRBJ1-2; TRBD1 matches at 9 bases. Trimming cost V 3 bases and J 8 bases; bases outside gene matches: 10. Germline CDR1 and CDR2: SQVTM and ANQGSEA. The CDR3 has 14 residues. The CDR3 DNA sequence: TGCAGCGTTGATTTAGTGACAGGGGGAACCGGCTACACCTTC. Amino acid sequence: CSVDLVTGGTGYTF.

V is TRBV21-1 and J is TRBJ1-2; whether TRBD1, the table's D call, matches the DNA was not checked. TRBV21-1 is termed a pseudogene. The CDR3 sequence is 13 residues long. This chain's CDR3 is CASSPKPGYGYTF. The CDR3 DNA is TGTGCCAGCAGTCCTAAACCAGGCTATGGCTACACCTTC.

The CDR3 DNA follows: TGTGCCAGCAGTTACAACCCGCTCTACGAGCAGTACTTC. Translation: CASSYNPLYEQYF. The rearrangement links TRBV6-2 or TRBV6-3 to TRBJ2-7; the D is unclear. This CDR3 has 13 amino acids. In germline, CDR1 is MNHEY, CDR2 SVGEGT. V was trimmed by 2 bases and J by 3 bases, leaving 8 bases between them.

The chain carries TRBV12-3 or TRBV12-4 and TRBJ1-1; D not certain. The CDR3 consists of 12 residues. The V end lost 2 bases, the J end lost 11 bases, and 12 bases lay between the germline ends. The DNA of the CDR3 is TGTGCCAGCAGTTTACTGGGCGTTTCGGCTTTCTTT. It is translated as CASSLLGVSAFF.

The chain has TRBV5-1 and TRBJ1-2; the D gene is possibly TRBD1 (5 bases). From germline, CDR1 is SGHRS and CDR2 YFSETQ. The CDR3 spans 14 residues. Trimming pared 4 bases from V and 2 bases from J, leaving 12 bases between. CDR3 residues: CASSTAGTNYGYTF. The CDR3 DNA follows: TGCGCCAGCAGCACAGCCGGGACCAACTATGGCTACACCTTC.

This clone was seen only a few times. The rearrangement links TRBV5-1 to TRBJ1-5; D unresolved. This CDR3 is built from 15 residues. The germline V and J ends were trimmed by 1 base and 3 bases, with 11 bases remaining between them. Germline loops: CDR1 SGHRS, CDR2 YFSETQ. In DNA form, the CDR3 reads TGCGCCAGCAGCTTGACGTGGCCCCCCAATCAGCCCCAGCATTTT. This codes for CASSLTWPPNQPQHF.

The rearrangement joins TRBV10-3 to TRBJ2-7; 8 nucleotides match TRBD1. This CDR3 spans 14 amino acids. The ends lost 7 bases at V and 2 bases at J; junction bases unmatched: 7. Per germline, CDR1 ENHRY and CDR2 SYGVKD. CDR3 DNA: TGTGCCATCACCCCGGGACAGGCCACCTACGAGCAGTACTTC. Residues: CAITPGQATYEQYF.

The chain recombines TRBV2 with TRBJ2-7, with 7 bases lining up with TRBD1. Trimming took 8 bases from V and 1 from J; bases not matched to a gene: 5. This CDR3 region has 13 residues. Germline V gives CDR1 SNHLY, CDR2 FYNNEI. In DNA form, the CDR3 reads TGTGCCAGCTCCCAGGGGGTTTCCTACGAGCAGTACTTC. Encoded protein: CASSQGVSYEQYF.

The V call is TRBV19, the J call TRBJ2-7; the D gene could be TRBD1 or TRBD2 (6 bases each). This CDR3 is 13 amino acids long. V dropped 5 bases and J dropped 6 bases, with 14 bases sitting between them. Germline lookup yields CDR1 LNHDA and CDR2 SQIVND (reference sequence). DNA of the CDR3: TGTGCCAGTAGTTCCCAGGGGACTGTCGAGCAGTACTTC. This codes for CASSSQGTVEQYF.

The rearrangement uses TRBV6-6 and TRBJ1-1; unclear D gene. The length of the CDR3 is 16 residues. Germline V CDR1 and CDR2: MNHNY, SVGAGI (reference sequence). The V gene lost 6 bases and the J gene lost 3 bases, with 20 bases spanning the gap. The CDR3 protein is CASRPELGYSDTEAFF. The CDR3 bases are TGTGCCAGCAGGCCTGAATTAGGGTATTCTGACACTGAAGCTTTCTTT.

V is TRBV19 and J is TRBJ1-6; no clear D. Germline assignment: CDR1 LNHDA and CDR2 SQIVND (reference sequence). Trimming removed 8 bases from V and 14 bases from J, with 10 bases in between. The CDR3 spans 10 residues. The CDR3 sequence: CASGGRSLHF. Here the CDR3 DNA reads TGTGCCAGTGGTGGGCGGTCCCTCCACTTT.

The V call is TRBV5-1, the J call TRBJ2-2; the D gene could be TRBD1 or TRBD2 (5 bases each). Trimming pared 2 bases from V and 1 base from J, leaving 12 bases between. CDR3 length: 16 residues. The germline CDR1 and CDR2 sequences are SGHRS and YFSETQ. The CDR3 nucleotides are TGCGCCAGCAGCTTTGGGGCAGGAGGGAACACCGGGGAGCTGTTTTTT. Its translation: CASSFGAGGNTGELFF.

The CDR3 reads CASSLRTTGRRQPQHF. The CDR3 region has the DNA TGTGCCAGCAGCCTACGGACGACAGGGAGGCGTCAGCCCCAGCATTTT. This chain joins TRBV13 and TRBJ1-5, with 7 bases lining up with TRBD1. CDR3 length equals 16 residues. V shed 5 bases, J shed 6 bases, and the junction held 13 bases outside the gene matches. Germline values: CDR1 PRHDT, CDR2 FYEKMQ (reference sequence).

This chain links TRBV4-2 with TRBJ2-7, with 8 bases aligning to TRBD1. The germline V gene has CDR1 LGHNA and CDR2 YNFKEQ. The V and J ends lost 1 base and 6 bases, in that order; junction bases with no gene match: 5. This CDR3 spans 14 amino acids. The CDR3 DNA follows: TGTGCCAGCAGCCAAGGGACAGGGTCCCCCGAGCAGTACTTC. Amino acids: CASSQGTGSPEQYF.

The V call is TRBV9, the J call TRBJ2-7, with 7 bases matching TRBD1. V was pared by 4 bases and J by 3 bases, with 7 bases of the junction left unmatched. This CDR3 is 14 amino acids long. Per germline, CDR1 SGDLS and CDR2 YYNGEE. CDR3 coding DNA: TGTGCCAGCAGCCGATCGACAGGGATCTACGAGCAGTACTTC. Translating gives CASSRSTGIYEQYF.

The chain employs TRBV10-2 and TRBJ2-7; D could derive from TRBD1 or TRBD2 (6 bases each). The V gene lost 6 bases and the J gene lost 6 bases, with 12 bases spanning the gap. CDR3 length equals 12 residues. Germline-derived CDR1 and CDR2 are WSHSY and SAAADI. DNA for the CDR3: TGCGCCAGCAGCCGGGGGCTCAGCGAGCAGTACTTC. It codes for CASSRGLSEQYF.

The genes are TRBV2 and TRBJ1-1; D uncertain. Trimming left V 2 bases short and J 7 bases short, with 5 bases between. Per germline, CDR1 SNHLY and CDR2 FYNNEI. This CDR3 is 11 amino acids long. The CDR3 DNA reads as TGTGCCAGCAGTGAAATAGTTGAAGCTTTCTTT. Protein: CASSEIVEAFF.

The chain employs TRBV5-1 and TRBJ1-2; D not resolved. Germline CDR1 is SGHRS and CDR2 is YFSETQ. V gave up 0 bases and J gave up 2 bases, with 8 bases separating them. This CDR3 is 14 amino acids long. DNA of the CDR3: TGCGCCAGCAGCTTGGGCCAGATAAACTATGGCTACACCTTC. It encodes CASSLGQINYGYTF.

V usage is TRBV19 and J usage is TRBJ1-3, with TRBD1 as a possible D gene (6 bases). There are 15 residues in the CDR3. Between the trimmed V and J ends, which lost 9 bases and 0 bases, there was a span of 15 bases. Germline V gene data show CDR1 as LNHDA and CDR2 as SQIVND (reference sequence). The CDR3 loop is CASLGGLHSGNTIYF. CDR3 in DNA: TGTGCCAGCCTAGGGGGTCTCCACTCTGGAAACACCATATATTTT. The full variable domain, completed using reference TRBV19 and TRBJ1-3, is DGGITQSPKYLFRKEGQNVTLSCEQNLNHDAMYWYRQDPGQGLRLIYYSQIVNDFQKGDIAEGYSVSREKKESFPLTVTSAQKNPTAFYLCASLGGLHSGNTIYFGEGSWLTVV.

CDR3 residues: CASSATGDNEQFF. CDR3 in DNA: TGTGCCAGCAGTGCCACAGGGGACAATGAGCAGTTCTTC. The chain recombines TRBV6-4 with TRBJ2-1, with 7 bases fitting TRBD1. The CDR3 is made up of 13 amino acids. Unmatched junction bases numbered 2, after V lost 4 bases and J lost 5 bases. The germline V gene encodes CDR1 MRHNA and CDR2 SNTAGT.

This rearrangement joins TRBV7-9 to TRBJ2-7; tentative D call: TRBD2 (5 bases). This CDR3 is 14 amino acids long. Trimming cost V 1 base and J 2 bases, with 9 bases left between them. Per the germline V gene, CDR1 is SEHNR and CDR2 is FQNEAQ (reference sequence). The CDR3 protein is CASSLGRGTYEQYF. DNA of the CDR3: TGTGCCAGCAGCTTAGGTCGGGGAACCTACGAGCAGTACTTC.

The chain employs TRBV5-1 and TRBJ1-4, with D possibly matching TRBD1 (5 bases). Trimming removed 4 bases at V and 5 bases at J, with 12 bases between. There are 14 residues in the CDR3. Germline V gives CDR1 SGHRS, CDR2 YFSETQ. The CDR3 DNA reads as TGCGCCAGCAGCCGGCAGGGAGAAAATGAAAAACTGTTTTTT. This encodes CASSRQGENEKLFF.